One and the same sample provided the 19 T cell receptor beta chains below, sequenced in a study of blood T cell repertoires in COVID-19. The repertoire was sequenced with immunoSEQ multiplex PCR; TCRdb's copy has only in-frame clones and lacks some. The sample includes about 50,000 clones, roughly 87% of them seen just once. The sample comprised peripheral blood. These receptors all come from a man aged 45-65 years with active COVID-19.

In nucleotides, the CDR3 is TGTGCCAGCATGGGGAGGGGGTTCCTATATTTT. Residues: CASMGRGFLYF. J is TRBJ1-3 and V is TRBV6-5; a weak D match, TRBD1 (6 bases). CDR1 and CDR2 (germline): MNHEY, SVGAGI. The ends were cut back, 7 bases at V and 14 bases at J, with 15 bases in the middle. CDR3 length equals 11 residues.

This chain joins TRBV2 and TRBJ2-7, with D perhaps TRBD2 (6 bases). This CDR3 has 16 amino acids. The germline CDR1 and CDR2 sequences are SNHLY and FYNNEI. V lost 4 bases and J 5 bases, leaving 21 bases between the germline ends. CDR3 sequence (DNA): TGTGCCAGCAGTGCCCGACACGGACAAGGGAGGAACGAGCAGTACTTC. As protein: CASSARHGQGRNEQYF.

This chain uses TRBV5-1 with TRBJ1-6, with 8 bases identical to TRBD1. The CDR3 runs 14 residues. Trimming cost V 9 bases and J 8 bases; bases outside gene matches: 10. CDR1 and CDR2 (germline): SGHRS, YFSETQ. CDR3 residues: CATSRDRIHSPLHF. The CDR3 bases are TGCGCCACATCCCGGGACAGGATTCATTCACCCCTCCACTTT.

This clone has only a few counts. This sequence joins TRBV7-2 and TRBJ2-5; 8 nucleotides line up with TRBD2. The length of the CDR3 is 15 residues. Trimming took 5 bases from V and 4 from J; bases not matched to a gene: 9. Germline CDR1 is SGHTA and CDR2 is FQGNSA. The CDR3 DNA reads TGTGCCAGCAGCGGATCCTCAGCGGGGGTAGAGACCCAGTACTTC. Its translation is CASSGSSAGVETQYF.

The chain has TRBV11-2 and TRBJ2-3, with D tentatively TRBD2 (6 bases). Trimming stripped 8 bases from V and 1 base from J, with 13 bases between. The CDR3 loop spans 14 amino acids. CDR1 SGHAT and CDR2 FQNNGV come from the germline V gene. CDR3 nucleotides: TGTGCCAGCCGGCTGTGGGAGGGCACAGATACGCAGTATTTT. Its translation is CASRLWEGTDTQYF.

About this clone itself: Mismatch with germline at one junction end may stem from a read error. J is TRBJ1-5 and V is TRBV7-8, with D hard to call. The germline CDR1 and CDR2 sequences are SGHVS and FQNEAQ. The CDR3 runs to 14 residues. Written as DNA, the CDR3 is TGTGCCAGCAGCGTAGCGGGCGGCAATCAGCCCCAGCATTTT. Translating gives CASSVAGGNQPQHF.

The chain uses TRBV9 and TRBJ2-2; D is uncertain. The CDR3 sequence is 14 residues long. Germline V gives CDR1 SGDLS, CDR2 YYNGEE. The V end was cut by 6 bases, the J end by 4 bases, with 13 bases between. This CDR3 reads CASTTLESTGELFF. CDR3 nucleotide sequence: TGTGCCAGCACCACTCTAGAAAGCACCGGGGAGCTGTTTTTT.

V usage is TRBV5-1 and J usage is TRBJ2-2, with TRBD1 matching 7 bases. Germline V gene data show CDR1 as SGHRS and CDR2 as YFSETQ. V was pared by 6 bases and J by 4 bases, with 9 bases of the junction left unmatched. The CDR3 length is 15 residues. Here the CDR3 DNA reads TGCGCCAGCAACAATCAGGGGGTCGGCACCGGGGAGCTGTTTTTT. Its translation is CASNNQGVGTGELFF. Together with reference TRBV5-1 and TRBJ2-2, the CDR3 gives the full variable domain: KAGVTQTPRYLIKTRGQQVTLSCSPISGHRSVSWYQQTPGQGLQFLFEYFSETQRNKGNFPGRFSGRQFSNSRSEMNVSTLELGDSALYLCASNNQGVGTGELFFGEGSRLTVL.

The J gene is TRBJ1-2, the V gene TRBV25-1, with 11 positions matching TRBD1. In germline, CDR1 is MGHDK, CDR2 SYGVNS. Trimming at V came to 8 bases and at J to 10 bases, leaving 9 bases not matched to a gene. The CDR3 runs 13 residues. The DNA for the CDR3 is TGTGCCAGCTGCTTTTGGACAGGGGGCGACTACACCTTC. It specifies CASCFWTGGDYTF.

This chain connects TRBV6-4 to TRBJ2-3, with 7 bases identical to TRBD2. Germline trimming cut 4 bases from V and 2 bases from J; bases unmatched to any gene: 12. The germline CDR1 and CDR2 sequences are MRHNA and SNTAGT. The length of the CDR3 is 17 residues. This CDR3 reads CASSVLSGTTYTDTQYF. In nucleotides, the CDR3 is TGTGCCAGCAGTGTACTATCCGGGACTACCTACACAGATACGCAGTATTTT.

V and J are TRBV6-6 and TRBJ1-2, with 11 bases matching TRBD1. Germline lookup yields CDR1 MNHNY and CDR2 SVGAGI (reference sequence). The CDR3 has 16 amino acids. The trim removed 6 bases at V and 3 bases at J, leaving 9 bases unmatched. In DNA form, the CDR3 reads TGTGCCAGCAGCCGGAACCGGGACAGGGGGTACTATGGCTACACCTTC. It translates to CASSRNRDRGYYGYTF.

V and J are TRBV5-6 and TRBJ2-5; TRBD2 matches 7 bases. The germline V gene encodes CDR1 SGHDT and CDR2 YYEEEE. This CDR3 is built from 15 residues. V lost 7 bases and J lost 3; bases outside the gene matches: 12. The CDR3 region is CASGKSTSREETQYF. CDR3 nucleotides: TGTGCCAGCGGGAAATCGACTAGCAGGGAAGAGACCCAGTACTTC.

This clone appeared once. J is TRBJ2-1 and V is TRBV4-3; 8 bases align to TRBD1. The CDR3 length is 17 residues. With V trimmed by 0 bases and J by 6 bases, 10 bases remained unmatched. Per germline, CDR1 LGHNA and CDR2 YSLEER. CDR3 loop: CASSQDRGQGIINEQFF. The CDR3 DNA reads as TGCGCCAGCAGCCAAGATCGAGGACAGGGAATTATCAATGAGCAGTTCTTC.

The rearrangement links TRBV6-1 to TRBJ1-5; D might be TRBD1 (5 bases). This CDR3 spans 14 amino acids. The V gene lost 1 base and the J gene lost 9 bases, with 13 bases spanning the gap. CDR1 MNHNS and CDR2 SASEGT come from the germline V gene. As DNA, the CDR3 is TGTGCCAGCAGTGAAGGGGGCAGGACCAGGCCCCAGCATTTT. This codes for CASSEGGRTRPQHF.

The chain links TRBV18 to TRBJ2-5; 9 nucleotides match TRBD1. Per the germline V gene, CDR1 is KGHSH and CDR2 is LQKENI. Trimming took 3 bases from V and 3 from J; bases not matched to a gene: 8. CDR3 size: 16 residues. The CDR3 spells CASSPTKGTGKETQYF. The CDR3 nucleotides are TGTGCCAGCTCACCCACTAAGGGGACAGGGAAAGAGACCCAGTACTTC.

The V and J genes are TRBV25-1 and TRBJ2-5; TRBD1 agrees at 8 bases. The CDR3 length is 15 residues. From germline, CDR1 is MGHDK and CDR2 SYGVNS. V shed 4 bases, J shed 5 bases, and the junction held 9 bases outside the gene matches. CDR3 in DNA: TGTGCCAGCAGTGGGTCAGGGGGCTCTGGCGAGACCCAGTACTTC. Residues: CASSGSGGSGETQYF.

This chain uses TRBV27 with TRBJ2-1; maybe TRBD2 (7 bases). Per the germline V gene, CDR1 is MNHEY and CDR2 is SMNVEV (reference sequence). The ends were cut back, 5 bases at V and 10 bases at J, with 18 bases in the middle. This CDR3 region has 14 residues. CDR3 region: CASSRGGGYSEQFF. In nucleotides, the CDR3 is TGTGCCAGCAGTCGGGGAGGGGGGTACAGCGAGCAGTTCTTC.

The V gene is TRBV2, the J gene TRBJ2-2; no definite D call. The CDR3 is 15 residues long. CDR1 is SNHLY, CDR2 FYNNEI, per germline. Trimming cost V 0 bases and J 8 bases, with 13 bases left between them. The DNA for the CDR3 is TGTGCCAGCAGTGAAGCCCTCGTCCCCGGTGGGGAGCTGTTTTTT. It codes for CASSEALVPGGELFF.

This clone appeared once. This chain uses TRBV10-3 with TRBJ2-7; perhaps TRBD2 as D (6 bases). Trimming left V 0 bases short and J 2 bases short, with 8 bases between. Germline loops: CDR1 ENHRY, CDR2 SYGVKD. The length of the CDR3 is 14 residues. CDR3: CAISESGGPYEQYF. CDR3 DNA sequence: TGTGCCATCAGTGAGTCGGGGGGTCCCTACGAGCAGTACTTC.